The 32 T cell receptor beta chains reported below all come from one sample, sequenced in a study of T cell changes during pregnancy in multiple sclerosis. Clones were read by immunoSEQ multiplex PCR, and TCRdb kept only the in-frame ones, dropping some. This sample yields about 42,000 clones, of which roughly nine tenths are seen a single time; 0.6% to 0.75% belongs to the top ten. The input for sequencing was CD4+ T cells from peripheral blood mononuclear cells, taken before pregnancy. The receptors shown here come from a female donor with multiple sclerosis, enrolled in a pregnancy study.

The chain uses TRBV5-6 and TRBJ1-2; maybe TRBD1 (6 bases). The V end was cut by 0 bases, the J end by 5 bases, with 8 bases between. This CDR3 has 13 residues. CDR1 and CDR2 from the germline V gene are SGHDT and YYEEEE. The CDR3 DNA is TGTGCCAGCAGCTTGGGCAGGGGATATGGCTACACCTTC. Its translation is CASSLGRGYGYTF.

The V gene is TRBV27, the J gene TRBJ1-5; 8 bases fit TRBD1. J was trimmed by 0 bases and V by 6 bases; bases with no gene match: 4. From germline, CDR1 is MNHEY and CDR2 SMNVEV (reference sequence). There are 15 residues in the CDR3. DNA of the CDR3: TGTGCCAGCAGGGGGACAGGATATAGCAATCAGCCCCAGCATTTT. Translating gives CASRGTGYSNQPQHF.

The chain combines TRBV11-2 with TRBJ1-3; maybe TRBD1 (6 bases). The CDR3 spans 15 residues. V lost 5 bases and J lost 0, with 11 bases in between. CDR1 and CDR2 (germline): SGHAT, FQNNGV. The CDR3 nucleotides are TGTGCCAGCAGCAAAGACAGGCTCTCTGGAAACACCATATATTTT. It specifies CASSKDRLSGNTIYF.

CDR3: CASSHPSASYNEQFF. DNA for the CDR3: TGTGCCAGCAGCCACCCAAGCGCCTCCTACAATGAGCAGTTCTTC. The rearrangement uses TRBV5-4 and TRBJ2-1; D remains unclear. V gave up 4 bases and J gave up 0 bases, with 11 bases separating them. CDR1 is SGHNT and CDR2 is YYREEE in the germline V gene (reference sequence). The CDR3 totals 15 residues.

This chain uses TRBV7-8 with TRBJ1-5; no reliable D call. V was cut by 0 bases and J by 4 bases, with 10 bases left in between. Germline lookup yields CDR1 SGHVS and CDR2 FQNEAQ. The CDR3 spans 15 residues. CDR3 protein: CASSLATGGNQPQHF. The DNA for the CDR3 is TGTGCCAGCAGCTTAGCAACGGGAGGGAATCAGCCCCAGCATTTT. The full variable domain, its missing parts supplied by reference TRBV7-8 and TRBJ1-5, is GAGVSQSPRYKVAKRGQDVALRCDPISGHVSLFWYQQALGQGPEFLTYFQNEAQLDKSGLPSDRFFAERPEGSVSTLKIQRTQQEDSAVYLCASSLATGGNQPQHFGDGTRLSIL.

The chain combines TRBV7-2 with TRBJ1-5, with TRBD1 matching 8 bases. V was clipped by 4 bases and J by 5 bases; unmatched bases: 10. The CDR3 is made up of 16 amino acids. Germline V gene lookup returns CDR1 SGHTA and CDR2 FQGNSA. The CDR3 region is CASSSYGGQGHQPQHF. DNA of the CDR3: TGTGCCAGCAGCTCATACGGCGGACAGGGACATCAGCCCCAGCATTTT.

V usage is TRBV25-1 and J usage is TRBJ1-1; TRBD1 matches 9 bases. The J segment lost 0 bases and the V segment lost 5 bases, leaving 4 bases of the junction unmatched. The CDR3 is 15 amino acids. The germline V gene encodes CDR1 MGHDK and CDR2 SYGVNS. The CDR3 DNA reads TGTGCCAGCAGTAACCGGGACAGGGTGAACACTGAAGCTTTCTTT. Residues: CASSNRDRVNTEAFF. The entire variable domain, with the rest obtained from reference TRBV25-1 and TRBJ1-1, is as follows: EADIYQTPRYLVIGTGKKITLECSQTMGHDKMYWYQQDPGMELHLIHYSYGVNSTEKGDLSSESTVSRIRTEHFPLTLESARPSHTSQYLCASSNRDRVNTEAFFGQGTRLTVV.

The chain joins TRBV27 to TRBJ1-4; 8 positions agree with TRBD1. The CDR3 extends over 16 amino acids. Germline CDR1 and CDR2: MNHEY and SMNVEV (reference sequence). Trimming at V came to 8 bases and at J to 4 bases, leaving 12 bases not matched to a gene. The CDR3 DNA sequence: TGTGCCAGCCGAGAAAGACAGGGGCACATTAATGAAAAACTGTTTTTT. Its translation is CASRERQGHINEKLFF.

The chain uses TRBV5-8 and TRBJ1-1; 8 bases map to TRBD1. Germline values: CDR1 SGHTS, CDR2 YDEGEE. This CDR3 comprises 15 residues. V lost 0 bases to trimming and J lost 1 base; unmatched junction nucleotides: 2. The CDR3 coding sequence is TGTGCCAGCAGCTTGGACGACAGGGGGAACACTGAAGCTTTCTTT. It yields the protein CASSLDDRGNTEAFF. Supplemented by reference TRBV5-8 and TRBJ1-1, the full variable domain reads EAGVTQSPTHLIKTRGQQATLRCSPISGHTSVYWYQQALGLGLQFLLWYDEGEERNRGNFPPRFSGRQFPNYSSELNVNALELEDSALYLCASSLDDRGNTEAFFGQGTRLTVV.

The CDR3 loop reads CASIRGGLAYEQYF. CDR3 DNA: TGTGCCAGCATCCGGGGGGGTCTCGCCTACGAGCAGTACTTC. This chain connects TRBV5-6 to TRBJ2-7; 8 nucleotides line up with TRBD2. Germline loops: CDR1 SGHDT, CDR2 YYEEEE. The CDR3 has 14 amino acids. The J segment lost 2 bases and the V segment lost 6 bases, leaving 7 bases of the junction unmatched.

The rearrangement joins TRBV6-5 to TRBJ1-3; maybe TRBD1 (6 bases). The CDR3 loop spans 14 amino acids. Germline lookup yields CDR1 MNHEY and CDR2 SVGAGI. Trimming removed 5 bases from V and 4 bases from J, with 12 bases in between. The CDR3 DNA reads TGTGCCAGCAGTCCTAGGACAGTAGGAAACACCATATATTTT. Amino acids: CASSPRTVGNTIYF.

The chain couples TRBV5-1 to TRBJ2-7, with 12 bases aligning to TRBD1. Losses at the gene ends were 0 bases for V and 5 bases for J; bases not matched to a gene: 6. The germline V gene encodes CDR1 SGHRS and CDR2 YFSETQ. The CDR3 has 16 residues. CDR3: CASSLDSGTGGDEQYF. The DNA for the CDR3 is TGCGCCAGCAGCTTGGACTCCGGGACAGGGGGCGACGAGCAGTACTTC.

This chain uses TRBV5-1 with TRBJ2-3, with D maybe TRBD1 (5 bases). The CDR3 is 14 residues long. CDR1 and CDR2 (germline): SGHRS, YFSETQ. V was shortened by 1 base and J by 6 bases, with 12 bases between the two germline ends. The CDR3, as DNA: TGCGCCAGCAGCTTGAATGGGGCTGGGGATACGCAGTATTTT. Its protein product is CASSLNGAGDTQYF.

The chain combines TRBV19 with TRBJ1-1; weak D call: TRBD1 (5 bases). The germline V gene has CDR1 LNHDA and CDR2 SQIVND (reference sequence). This CDR3 region has 13 residues. V lost 7 bases, J lost 4 bases, and 13 bases lay in between. CDR3 amino acids: CASKRRQFTEAFF. The CDR3 DNA follows: TGTGCCAGTAAAAGGAGACAGTTCACTGAAGCTTTCTTT.

This clone has only one observation. The rearrangement links TRBV27 to TRBJ2-3; TRBD2 agrees at 11 bases. V shed 3 bases and J 4 bases; nucleotides not matched to a gene: 9. CDR1 is MNHEY, CDR2 SMNVEV, per germline (reference sequence). The CDR3 runs 17 residues. CDR3: CASSFTLLAGGADTQYF. The DNA of the CDR3 is TGTGCCAGCAGTTTCACGCTCCTAGCGGGGGGAGCAGATACGCAGTATTTT.

V and J are TRBV5-6 and TRBJ1-5; 7 nucleotides match TRBD1. Germline loops: CDR1 SGHDT, CDR2 YYEEEE. This CDR3 is built from 15 residues. V trimming: 0 bases; J trimming: 3 bases; junction bases outside the gene matches: 3. CDR3 protein: CASSLGGTVNQPQHF. The CDR3 region has the DNA TGTGCCAGCAGCTTGGGCGGGACAGTCAATCAGCCCCAGCATTTT. Using reference TRBV5-6 and TRBJ1-5 for the parts outside the CDR3, the full variable domain is DAGVTQSPTHLIKTRGQQVTLRCSPKSGHDTVSWYQQALGQGPQFIFQYYEEEERQRGNFPDRFSGHQFPNYSSELNVNALLLGDSALYLCASSLGGTVNQPQHFGDGTRLSIL.

The chain joins TRBV11-2 to TRBJ2-1; the match to TRBD1 covers 9 bases. The ends lost 3 bases at V and 3 bases at J; junction bases unmatched: 0. The germline V gene encodes CDR1 SGHAT and CDR2 FQNNGV. The CDR3 runs to 14 residues. CDR3: CASSLDRGYNEQFF. As DNA, the CDR3 is TGTGCCAGCAGCTTGGACAGGGGCTACAATGAGCAGTTCTTC. The full variable domain, with the rest looked up from reference TRBV11-2 and TRBJ2-1, is EAGVAQSPRYKIIEKRQSVAFWCNPISGHATLYWYQQILGQGPKLLIQFQNNGVVDDSQLPKDRFSAERLKGVDSTLKIQPAKLEDSAVYLCASSLDRGYNEQFFGPGTRLTVL.

About this clone: The junction does not match germline at one end; this may be a read error. The rearrangement joins TRBV6-1 to TRBJ1-6; possible D gene TRBD1, 5 bases. Germline V gene lookup returns CDR1 MNHNS and CDR2 SASEGT. The CDR3 is 16 amino acids. Here the CDR3 reads CASSEGGGTSNSPLHF. Here the CDR3 DNA reads TGTGCCAGCAGCGAAGGTGGGGGGACGAGTAATTCACCCCTCCACTTT.

The chain's CDR3 is CASSKKRVSCNSPLHF. CDR3 coding DNA: TGTGCCAGCAGCAAAAAAAGAGTGAGTTGTAATTCACCCCTCCACTTT. J is TRBJ1-6 and V is TRBV21-1. TRBV21-1 is a pseudogene segment. CDR3 length: 16 amino acids.

The chain combines TRBV6-5 with TRBJ1-1; weak D call: TRBD1 (6 bases). V lost 4 bases, J lost 10 bases, and 16 bases lay in between. The CDR3 has 13 amino acids. Germline CDR1 is MNHEY and CDR2 is SVGAGI. The CDR3 is CASSSRDISGAFF. CDR3 bases: TGTGCCAGCAGTTCCCGGGACATTTCTGGAGCTTTCTTT.

This chain connects TRBV27 to TRBJ1-3, with D unclear. Germline-derived CDR1 and CDR2 are MNHEY and SMNVEV (reference sequence). This CDR3 contains 15 residues. V lost 1 base and J lost 0, with 7 bases in between. This CDR3 is CASSLWLSSGNTIYF. DNA of the CDR3: TGTGCCAGCAGTTTATGGCTCTCCTCTGGAAACACCATATATTTT.

The rearrangement joins TRBV2 to TRBJ1-2; 7 bases align to TRBD1. This CDR3 contains 13 residues. Germline V CDR1 and CDR2: SNHLY, FYNNEI. The V segment lost 8 bases and the J segment 8 bases; nucleotides outside the gene matches: 11. The CDR3 nucleotides read TGTGCCAGCTTGGGCAGGCAGGGGGGCGGCTACACCTTC. It is translated as CASLGRQGGGYTF.

The table lists this clone with a count of one. The V call is TRBV5-1, the J call TRBJ2-5, with 12 bases that match TRBD2. Germline V lookup: CDR1 SGHRS, CDR2 YFSETQ. The V gene end was trimmed by 2 bases and the J gene end by 2 bases; junction bases not matched to a gene: 7. The CDR3 loop spans 17 amino acids. Here the CDR3 DNA reads TGCGCCAGCAGCTTTGCTCTAGCGGGGGGGGTACAAGAGACCCAGTACTTC. This gives the protein CASSFALAGGVQETQYF.

V and J are TRBV18 and TRBJ1-1, with D perhaps TRBD1 (5 bases). The CDR3 runs 17 residues. The germline V and J ends were trimmed by 3 bases and 4 bases, with 21 bases remaining between them. Germline CDR1 is KGHSH and CDR2 is LQKENI. CDR3 coding DNA: TGTGCCAGCTCACCTCCGGACGGGGGGTGGGCAGGCACTGAAGCTTTCTTT. Encoded protein: CASSPPDGGWAGTEAFF.

The CDR3 region is CASSEPLRTASWKQYF. Here the CDR3 DNA reads TGTGCCAGCAGTGAACCTCTTAGGACAGCGTCCTGGAAGCAGTACTTC. The chain couples TRBV2 to TRBJ2-7; perhaps TRBD1 as D (6 bases). The CDR3 is made up of 16 amino acids. V was pared by 2 bases and J by 8 bases, with 22 bases between. The germline V gene encodes CDR1 SNHLY and CDR2 FYNNEI.

This clone was observed a few times. This sequence joins TRBV29-1 and TRBJ1-1, with D unresolved. The germline CDR1 and CDR2 sequences are SQVTM and ANQGSEA. With 5 bases removed from V and 0 bases from J, the gap between germline ends came to 13 bases. The CDR3 contains 14 residues. The CDR3 sequence: CSVRSQAMNTEAFF. As DNA, the CDR3 is TGCAGCGTTCGGTCCCAAGCTATGAACACTGAAGCTTTCTTT.

A few counts support this clone. The chain has TRBV6-5 and TRBJ2-7; weak D call: TRBD2 (6 bases). CDR1 MNHEY and CDR2 SVGAGI come from the germline V gene. V lost 2 bases and J lost 6, with 14 bases in between. The CDR3 has 14 amino acids. The chain's CDR3 is CASSYDGGLSEQYF. The CDR3 bases are TGTGCCAGCAGTTACGACGGGGGATTAAGCGAGCAGTACTTC.

Only a few counts were recorded for this clone. This chain links TRBV5-1 with TRBJ2-3; 9 bases align to TRBD2. Germline lookup yields CDR1 SGHRS and CDR2 YFSETQ. The CDR3 sequence is 11 residues long. The V and J ends lost 7 bases and 12 bases, in that order; junction bases with no gene match: 6. In DNA form, the CDR3 reads TGCGCCAGCGCCTCAGCGGGGGGCCAGTATTTT. Protein: CASASAGGQYF.

This rearrangement joins TRBV7-3 to TRBJ1-2; tentatively, D is TRBD1 (5 bases). Germline CDR1 SGHTA, CDR2 FQGTGA. Deletions cut 7 bases from V and 2 bases from J, with 14 bases between. The CDR3 length is 14 residues. This chain's CDR3 is CASTLGGSNYGYTF. DNA of the CDR3: TGTGCCAGCACCTTGGGGGGGTCCAACTATGGCTACACCTTC.

This clone was observed once. The chain has TRBV19 and TRBJ2-3, with TRBD1 matching over 7 bases. This CDR3 region has 12 residues. V lost 5 bases and J lost 11; bases outside the gene matches: 7. Germline CDR1 is LNHDA and CDR2 is SQIVND (reference sequence). The CDR3 loop reads CASSLRDRKQYF. The CDR3 DNA follows: TGTGCCAGTAGTCTCCGGGACAGAAAGCAGTATTTT.

The chain combines TRBV7-9 with TRBJ2-2, with 8 bases matching TRBD2. V dropped 5 bases and J dropped 4; count of bases not matched to a gene: 6. The CDR3 consists of 15 residues. The germline V gene has CDR1 SEHNR and CDR2 FQNEAQ (reference sequence). CDR3 bases: TGTGCCAGCAGCCCCGGACTAGCAGGCACCGGGGAGCTGTTTTTT. This gives the protein CASSPGLAGTGELFF.

The gene calls are TRBV14 and TRBJ2-7; 8 bases agree with TRBD2. Trimming cost V 1 base and J 5 bases; bases outside gene matches: 7. The CDR3 length is 15 residues. Germline assignment: CDR1 SGHDN and CDR2 FVKESK. CDR3 amino acids: CASSQAGTRAHEQYF. The CDR3 nucleotides are TGTGCCAGCAGCCAAGCTGGGACTAGGGCCCACGAGCAGTACTTC. The whole variable domain, filled in from reference TRBV14 and TRBJ2-7, reads EAGVTQFPSHSVIEKGQTVTLRCDPISGHDNLYWYRRVMGKEIKFLLHFVKESKQDESGMPNNRFLAERTGGTYSTLKVQPAELEDSGVYFCASSQAGTRAHEQYFGPGTRLTVT.